A single sample gave rise to the 16 T cell receptor beta chains below, sequenced in a study of shared clonotypes between healthy human individuals. The table came from immunoSEQ multiplex PCR; TCRdb's copy has only in-frame clones and leaves some out. This table holds about 2.4 million clones, around 94% found once. Sequencing used naive CD4+ T cells sorted from blood. Subset defined: CD45RA+ positively selected. Every receptor here comes from a man aged 18 to 35 in good health.

The chain couples TRBV20-1 to TRBJ2-1, with D tentatively TRBD2 (6 bases). Germline CDR1 reads DFQATT; CDR2 reads SNEGSKA (reference sequence). The CDR3 spans 11 residues. Trimming cost V 5 bases and J 8 bases, with 10 bases left between them. The CDR3 protein is CSALRRDEQFF. CDR3 in DNA: TGCAGTGCTTTAAGGAGGGATGAGCAGTTCTTC.

The chain is built from TRBV11-3 and TRBJ2-5, with TRBD1 matching over 7 bases. The CDR3 totals 17 residues. Germline V CDR1 and CDR2: SGHNT, YENEEA. Trimming cost V 0 bases and J 0 bases; bases outside gene matches: 7. CDR3 DNA: TGTGCCAGCAGCTTAGAGAAAGTCGGACAGGACCAAGAGACCCAGTACTTC. It yields the protein CASSLEKVGQDQETQYF.

CDR3 sequence (DNA): TGTGCCAGTAGTAAGACTAGCGGGAGAGTCGATGAGCAGTTCTTC. It yields the protein CASSKTSGRVDEQFF. The chain has TRBV19 and TRBJ2-1; 12 positions match TRBD2. V shed 4 bases and J 8 bases; nucleotides not matched to a gene: 6. Germline CDR1 is LNHDA and CDR2 is SQIVND (reference sequence). The CDR3 is 15 amino acids.

For this clone: The identical CDR3 is also encoded by other nucleotide sequences in the sample. The chain has TRBV2 and TRBJ2-7; D might be TRBD1 (6 bases). Deletions cut 6 bases from V and 2 bases from J, with 8 bases between. Germline V lookup: CDR1 SNHLY, CDR2 FYNNEI. The CDR3 has 12 amino acids. In nucleotides, the CDR3 is TGTGCCAGCAGACAGGGCCCCTACGAGCAGTACTTC. Translation: CASRQGPYEQYF.

The V gene is TRBV4-1, the J gene TRBJ2-3; D possibly corresponds to TRBD2 (6 bases). CDR1 MGHRA and CDR2 YSYEKL come from the germline V gene. Trimming shortened V by 4 bases and J by 2 bases, and 19 bases separated the two germline ends. This CDR3 contains 17 residues. The DNA of the CDR3 is TGCGCCAGCAGCCTGAATATTGGACTACCCCCCACAGATACGCAGTATTTT. The encoded protein is CASSLNIGLPPTDTQYF.

The J gene is TRBJ2-5, the V gene TRBV6-5; D is possibly TRBD1 (5 bases). Trimming removed 6 bases at V and 0 bases at J, with 11 bases between. The CDR3 totals 14 residues. Germline V gene lookup returns CDR1 MNHEY and CDR2 SVGAGI. The CDR3 here is CASRTSGYQETQYF. The CDR3 DNA reads TGTGCCAGCAGGACCTCAGGGTACCAAGAGACCCAGTACTTC.

The chain couples TRBV7-8 to TRBJ2-1; D could derive from TRBD1 or TRBD2 (5 bases each). The V and J ends lost 5 bases and 0 bases respectively, with 20 bases between them. Germline-derived CDR1 and CDR2 are SGHVS and FQNEAQ. CDR3 length: 18 amino acids. The CDR3 DNA follows: TGTGCCAGCAGCGCCTTTCGCCCAGGGAGAAGCTCCTACAATGAGCAGTTCTTC. This gives the protein CASSAFRPGRSSYNEQFF.

The chain recombines TRBV19 with TRBJ1-1; D unresolved. V was trimmed by 0 bases and J by 3 bases, leaving 5 bases between them. This CDR3 region has 13 residues. Germline loops: CDR1 LNHDA, CDR2 SQIVND (reference sequence). CDR3 amino acids: CASSIDPDTEAFF. CDR3 DNA: TGTGCCAGTAGTATAGACCCCGACACTGAAGCTTTCTTT.

The chain couples TRBV10-3 to TRBJ2-2; D uncertain. The germline V and J ends were trimmed by 8 bases and 1 base, with 17 bases remaining between them. The CDR3 spans 16 residues. The germline V gene encodes CDR1 ENHRY and CDR2 SYGVKD. The CDR3 spells CAISSAGNLNTGELFF. The CDR3 DNA follows: TGTGCCATCTCCAGTGCTGGGAACCTGAACACCGGGGAGCTGTTTTTT.

The V and J genes are TRBV4-3 and TRBJ2-4; 7 bases fit TRBD2. This CDR3 contains 19 residues. From germline, CDR1 is LGHNA and CDR2 YSLEER. With V trimmed by 0 bases and J by 2 bases, 13 bases remained unmatched. CDR3 protein: CASSQEGETGSGSKNIQYF. CDR3 sequence (DNA): TGCGCCAGCAGCCAAGAGGGCGAAACCGGTAGCGGGTCCAAAAACATTCAGTACTTC.

The rearrangement links TRBV19 to TRBJ1-1; D not certain. Trimming took off 4 bases at V and 0 bases at J, with 12 bases between the two ends. The CDR3 contains 15 residues. The germline V gene encodes CDR1 LNHDA and CDR2 SQIVND (reference sequence). CDR3 nucleotides: TGTGCCAGTAGTAGTCAACAGAAGATGAACACTGAAGCTTTCTTT. Encoded protein: CASSSQQKMNTEAFF.

The chain carries TRBV7-9 and TRBJ1-3, with TRBD1 identical over 9 bases. The V gene's germline CDR1 is SEHNR and CDR2 FQNEAQ (reference sequence). CDR3 length: 16 amino acids. J was trimmed by 3 bases and V by 5 bases; bases with no gene match: 8. Written as DNA, the CDR3 is TGTGCCAGCAGCCTCCGGGGGACAGGGAGTGGAAACACCATATATTTT. Translated: CASSLRGTGSGNTIYF.

The CDR3 region is CAWSAYTQRDEGYTF. As DNA, the CDR3 is TGTGCCTGGAGTGCCTATACGCAACGAGACGAAGGCTACACCTTC. The J gene is TRBJ1-2, the V gene TRBV30; D uncertain. V was pared by 1 base and J by 8 bases, with 20 bases between. The CDR3 loop spans 15 amino acids. Germline CDR1 reads GTSNPN; CDR2 reads SVGIG (reference sequence).

Remarks on this clone: This same CDR3 is encoded by further DNA sequences in the sample. J is TRBJ2-7 and V is TRBV5-1, with 7 bases that match TRBD1. V lost 4 bases, J lost 4 bases, and 2 bases stayed unmatched. CDR1 is SGHRS and CDR2 is YFSETQ in the germline V gene. The CDR3 spans 12 residues. In nucleotides, the CDR3 is TGCGCCAGCAGCGTACAGGGGTACGAGCAGTACTTC. Amino acid sequence: CASSVQGYEQYF.

The chain joins TRBV6-1 to TRBJ2-3; D remains unclear. Germline CDR1 reads MNHNS; CDR2 reads SASEGT. Trimming took off 4 bases at V and 6 bases at J, with 17 bases between the two ends. The CDR3 sequence is 15 residues long. The CDR3, as DNA: TGTGCCAGCAGTGCCGATATTTCGTACGCGGATACGCAGTATTTT. Protein product: CASSADISYADTQYF.

This chain uses TRBV5-1 with TRBJ1-2, with D perhaps TRBD1 (6 bases). The CDR3 totals 16 residues. Trimming removed 0 bases from V and 8 bases from J, with 20 bases in between. Germline loops: CDR1 SGHRS, CDR2 YFSETQ. The CDR3 DNA reads TGCGCCAGCAGCTTGGTTGGGGGGGCTATGTCTAAGGGCTACACCTTC. Protein sequence: CASSLVGGAMSKGYTF.